This T cell receptor beta chain was documented in a study of blood T cell repertoires in COVID-19. The authors' processing: The authors estimated nucleated cell counts from reference gene primer amplification. Produced via immunoSEQ multiplex PCR; TCRdb's table is partial and in-frame only. V and J calls plus clone size are reproduced from that table; the DNA served to infer D and trimming. The data contain roughly 250,000 clones, approximately 79% of them singletons. Sequencing was done on a sample of peripheral blood. The TCR was taken from a woman between 40 and 55 years old with active or convalescent COVID-19.

This chain's CDR3 is CASSYGRGAQETQYF. CDR3 sequence (DNA): TGTGCCAGCAGTTATGGGCGGGGAGCTCAAGAGACCCAGTACTTC. V gene TRBV6-5 combines with J gene TRBJ2-5; tentative D call: TRBD2 (6 bases). The CDR3 totals 15 residues. Germline V gene data show CDR1 as MNHEY and CDR2 as SVGAGI. The ends were cut back, 3 bases at V and 2 bases at J, with 13 bases in the middle.